This TCR beta chain comes out of a study of Graves' ophthalmopathy and Graves' hyperthyroidism. Across the study: Peripheral blood was obtained at first diagnosis, ahead of any treatment. Points from the study as a whole: Progression of ophthalmopathy was predicted by the model with around 70% sensitivity and about 72% specificity.

The sequenced template was RNA, covering the TCR beta CDR3 region. HTBI primers primed a first-round RT-PCR, and a second-round multiplex PCR followed. TCRdb reprocessed the multiplex PCR reads with MiXCR, giving one entry per CDR3 protein. The data contain about 740,000 distinct CDR3 sequences, roughly two fifths of them singletons. The study enrolled ophthalmopathy donors with moderate-to-severe activity, CAS ≥3, NOSPECS ≥4 and duration under 3 months. Physicians reached a diagnosis by relying on clinical symptoms, serum thyroxine, TRAb, thyroid ultrasound and orbital computed tomography. Of note for this clonotype: Its antigen is as yet unknown.

Sequenced input: peripheral blood. The sequence came from an adult man with Graves' ophthalmopathy.

The CDR3 region is CASSAVGEVYGYTF. As DNA, the CDR3 is TGTGCCAGCAGCGCCGTGGGGGAAGTCTATGGCTACACCTTC. This chain uses TRBV5-5 with TRBJ1-2; D is possibly TRBD1 (5 bases). V dropped 4 bases and J dropped 4 bases, with 14 bases sitting between them. Germline CDR1 reads SGHKS; CDR2 reads YYEKEE (reference sequence). There are 14 residues in the CDR3.